These 28 T cell receptor beta chains were sequenced from one sample in a study of CD8 T cell repertoires and HIV-1 epitope variants. No antigen has been assigned to these receptors. Only in-frame clones appear in the TCRdb table, and some are missing; sequencing was by immunoSEQ multiplex PCR. The data contain under 1,500 clones, more than 70% of them singletons. Material: cultured CD8+ T cells derived from PBMCs. These receptors all come from a male donor with HIV.

V is TRBV4-1 and J is TRBJ2-7; D may be TRBD1 or TRBD2 (6 bases each). Germline CDR1 is MGHRA and CDR2 is YSYEKL. V was shortened by 4 bases and J by 5 bases, with 15 bases between the two germline ends. The CDR3 totals 14 residues. The CDR3 nucleotides read TGCGCCAGCAGCCGAGGGGGGCTAGCTGACGAGCAGTACTTC. Translating gives CASSRGGLADEQYF.

This chain uses TRBV29-1 with TRBJ2-1; TRBD2 matches 11 bases. The CDR3 runs to 15 residues. The J segment lost 6 bases and the V segment lost 5 bases, leaving 9 bases of the junction unmatched. CDR1 is SQVTM, CDR2 ANQGSEA, per germline. The CDR3 sequence: CSVRQLAGVGNEQFF. In DNA form, the CDR3 reads TGCAGCGTTCGTCAACTAGCGGGAGTGGGCAATGAGCAGTTCTTC.

This clone has a handful of counts. The rearrangement joins TRBV18 to TRBJ2-5; a possible D gene is TRBD2 (5 bases). This CDR3 is built from 13 residues. The V gene's germline CDR1 is KGHSH and CDR2 LQKENI. The ends were cut back, 4 bases at V and 5 bases at J, with 11 bases in the middle. CDR3 residues: CASSLISSETQYF. The CDR3 bases are TGTGCCAGCTCACTGATCTCTAGCGAGACCCAGTACTTC.

V and J are TRBV7-2 and TRBJ2-3, with 10 bases that match TRBD1. CDR1 is SGHTA, CDR2 FQGNSA, per germline. V shed 6 bases and J 2 bases; nucleotides not matched to a gene: 8. The CDR3 contains 16 residues. CDR3 sequence: CASRLTGGGITDTQYF. The CDR3 region has the DNA TGTGCCAGCAGGCTGACAGGGGGCGGGATCACAGATACGCAGTATTTT.

In this sample, this clone turned up a few times. The V gene is TRBV27, the J gene TRBJ1-1; D gene unclear. Germline V lookup: CDR1 MNHEY, CDR2 SMNVEV (reference sequence). The V gene lost 2 bases and the J gene lost 10 bases, with 14 bases spanning the gap. The CDR3 length is 13 residues. DNA of the CDR3: TGTGCCAGCAGTTTACCCGGCGGGGTCGGAGCTTTCTTT. Translated, it gives CASSLPGGVGAFF.

The chain employs TRBV18 and TRBJ2-7, with D tentatively TRBD2 (6 bases). Germline CDR1 is KGHSH and CDR2 is LQKENI. The length of the CDR3 is 15 residues. Trimming removed 1 base from V and 4 bases from J, with 14 bases in between. CDR3 sequence (DNA): TGTGCCAGCTCACCACAGGGAGGAAGAAATTACGAGCAGTACTTC. As protein: CASSPQGGRNYEQYF.

The chain has TRBV11-2 and TRBJ2-7, with TRBD1 identical over 7 bases. Germline CDR1 SGHAT, CDR2 FQNNGV. The V segment lost 5 bases and the J segment 3 bases; nucleotides outside the gene matches: 7. This CDR3 spans 14 amino acids. CDR3 sequence reads: CASSVTGAYYEQYF. The CDR3 nucleotides read TGTGCCAGCAGCGTTACAGGGGCTTACTACGAGCAGTACTTC. Filled out from reference TRBV11-2 and TRBJ2-7, the complete variable domain reads EAGVAQSPRYKIIEKRQSVAFWCNPISGHATLYWYQQILGQGPKLLIQFQNNGVVDDSQLPKDRFSAERLKGVDSTLKIQPAKLEDSAVYLCASSVTGAYYEQYFGPGTRLTVT.

The rearrangement uses TRBV7-8 and TRBJ2-5, with 7 positions matching TRBD2. Germline V gene data show CDR1 as SGHVS and CDR2 as FQNEAQ. The CDR3 totals 15 residues. V dropped 4 bases and J dropped 3; count of bases not matched to a gene: 8. CDR3 residues: CASSWLGLGEETQYF. The CDR3 nucleotides read TGTGCCAGCAGCTGGCTAGGACTAGGAGAAGAGACCCAGTACTTC. Full variable domain (missing parts from reference TRBV7-8 and TRBJ2-5): GAGVSQSPRYKVAKRGQDVALRCDPISGHVSLFWYQQALGQGPEFLTYFQNEAQLDKSGLPSDRFFAERPEGSVSTLKIQRTQQEDSAVYLCASSWLGLGEETQYFGPGTRLLVL.

This clone is hyperexpanded by share. The CDR3 DNA sequence: TGTGCCAGCAGTTCCCCCGGGACAGGGGTGATTTCCACTGAAGCTTTCTTT. This sequence encodes CASSSPGTGVISTEAFF. V and J are TRBV28 and TRBJ1-1, with TRBD1 matching 10 bases. CDR3 size: 17 residues. V lost 4 bases, J lost 4 bases, and 12 bases stayed unmatched. CDR1 and CDR2 (germline): MDHEN, SYDVKM. Combining the CDR3 with reference TRBV28 and TRBJ1-1 gives the whole variable domain DVKVTQSSRYLVKRTGEKVFLECVQDMDHENMFWYRQDPGLGLRLIYFSYDVKMKEKGDIPEGYSVSREKKERFSLILESASTNQTSMYLCASSSPGTGVISTEAFFGQGTRLTVV.

The chain employs TRBV5-4 and TRBJ1-1, with TRBD1 matching 12 bases. CDR1 and CDR2 from the germline V gene are SGHNT and YYREEE (reference sequence). J lost 4 bases, V lost 1 base, and 2 bases had no gene match. This CDR3 comprises 15 residues. The CDR3 DNA is TGTGCCAGCAGCTTGAGGGACAGGGGGCCCACTGAAGCTTTCTTT. It is translated as CASSLRDRGPTEAFF. The whole variable domain, remainder taken from reference TRBV5-4 and TRBJ1-1, is ETGVTQSPTHLIKTRGQQVTLRCSSQSGHNTVSWYQQALGQGPQFIFQYYREEENGRGNFPPRFSGLQFPNYSSELNVNALELDDSALYLCASSLRDRGPTEAFFGQGTRLTVV.

CDR3 bases: TGTGCCAGCAGCCTTTGGACAGGGGCCCGGACAGATACGCAGTATTTT. It yields the protein CASSLWTGARTDTQYF. This chain uses TRBV7-8 with TRBJ2-3; 9 bases match TRBD1. After removal of 5 bases from V and 3 bases from J, the junction contained 9 bases not matched to a gene. Germline loops: CDR1 SGHVS, CDR2 FQNEAQ. The CDR3 covers 16 residues. Full variable domain (outside the CDR3, taken from reference TRBV7-8 and TRBJ2-3): GAGVSQSPRYKVAKRGQDVALRCDPISGHVSLFWYQQALGQGPEFLTYFQNEAQLDKSGLPSDRFFAERPEGSVSTLKIQRTQQEDSAVYLCASSLWTGARTDTQYFGPGTRLTVL.

The gene calls are TRBV19 and TRBJ2-7, with D unresolved. CDR1 LNHDA and CDR2 SQIVND come from the germline V gene (reference sequence). This CDR3 contains 12 residues. V lost 6 bases and J lost 0, with 6 bases in between. The CDR3 spells CASSTDSYEQYF. CDR3 DNA: TGTGCCAGTAGCACGGACTCCTACGAGCAGTACTTC.

The genes are TRBV11-1 and TRBJ2-7; 9 nucleotides align to TRBD1. With V trimmed by 5 bases and J by 6 bases, 8 bases remained unmatched. CDR1 is SGHAT and CDR2 is FQDESV in the germline V gene (reference sequence). The CDR3 runs to 14 residues. The chain's CDR3 is CASSPRDRDVEQYF. In nucleotides, the CDR3 is TGTGCCAGCAGCCCGAGGGACAGGGATGTCGAGCAGTACTTC.

This rearrangement joins TRBV7-8 to TRBJ2-7; D uncertain. Germline assignment: CDR1 SGHVS and CDR2 FQNEAQ. Trimming took off 4 bases at V and 7 bases at J, with 14 bases between the two ends. The CDR3 runs 13 residues. The CDR3 DNA is TGTGCCAGCAGCTCTGAGGTCACCGAGGAGCAGTACTTC. It encodes CASSSEVTEEQYF.

The CDR3 sequence is CASTPTSGDWRTEAFF. CDR3 coding DNA: TGTGCCAGCACACCTACGTCGGGGGATTGGCGCACTGAAGCTTTCTTT. The J gene is TRBJ1-1, the V gene TRBV7-2; D possibly corresponds to TRBD1 (5 bases). Trimming took 7 bases from V and 4 from J, leaving 22 bases between them. In germline, CDR1 is SGHTA, CDR2 FQGNSA. There are 16 residues in the CDR3.

The chain employs TRBV19 and TRBJ2-1, with 8 bases fitting TRBD1. The length of the CDR3 is 14 residues. V lost 6 bases, J lost 2 bases, and 3 bases stayed unmatched. Germline lookup yields CDR1 LNHDA and CDR2 SQIVND (reference sequence). This chain's CDR3 is CASRTGATYNEQFF. CDR3 bases: TGTGCCAGTAGGACAGGGGCTACCTACAATGAGCAGTTCTTC.

The V call is TRBV6-5, the J call TRBJ1-2; TRBD1 agrees at 7 bases. V was pared by 2 bases and J by 6 bases, with 9 bases of the junction left unmatched. Germline CDR1 MNHEY, CDR2 SVGAGI. The length of the CDR3 is 15 residues. DNA of the CDR3: TGTGCCAGCAGTTACCTATCAGGGGGTGCGGATGGCTACACCTTC. Translated, it gives CASSYLSGGADGYTF.

The chain links TRBV6-5 to TRBJ2-1; D might be TRBD1 (6 bases). V lost 2 bases and J lost 10, with 12 bases in between. The CDR3 is 13 amino acids. Germline V gene data show CDR1 as MNHEY and CDR2 as SVGAGI. The CDR3 DNA sequence: TGTGCCAGCAGTTACGTGGACAGCCGGGAGCAGTTCTTC. It is translated as CASSYVDSREQFF.

The rearrangement links TRBV27 to TRBJ1-3; D is undetermined. Germline lookup yields CDR1 MNHEY and CDR2 SMNVEV (reference sequence). The length of the CDR3 is 15 residues. V was pared by 5 bases and J by 0 bases, with 11 bases between. CDR3 DNA sequence: TGTGCCAGCAGTGCGGACGGATACTCTGGAAACACCATATATTTT. Translating it yields CASSADGYSGNTIYF.

The rearrangement joins TRBV19 to TRBJ2-7; 10 nucleotides line up with TRBD2. Germline values: CDR1 LNHDA, CDR2 SQIVND (reference sequence). This CDR3 has 18 residues. The V and J ends lost 4 bases and 0 bases, in that order; junction bases with no gene match: 12. The CDR3 region has the DNA TGTGCCAGTAGTACTCACGCTGGACTAGCGGAAAGCTCCTACGAGCAGTACTTC. Residues: CASSTHAGLAESSYEQYF.

In its sample, this clone was seen a few times. The chain employs TRBV7-6 and TRBJ1-2; D may be TRBD1 (5 bases). CDR1 SGHVS and CDR2 FNYEAQ come from the germline V gene. This CDR3 comprises 13 residues. Trimming cost V 5 bases and J 6 bases, with 13 bases left between them. The CDR3 DNA sequence: TGTGCCAGCAGCGAAGGGGTTGGGGATGGCTACACCTTC. As protein: CASSEGVGDGYTF. Variable domain in full (rest from reference TRBV7-6 and TRBJ1-2): GAGVSQSPRYKVTKRGQDVALRCDPISGHVSLYWYRQALGQGPEFLTYFNYEAQQDKSGLPNDRFSAERPEGSISTLTIQRTEQRDSAMYRCASSEGVGDGYTFGSGTRLTVV.

This chain links TRBV28 with TRBJ2-7; TRBD2 aligns across 8 bases. CDR1 is MDHEN and CDR2 is SYDVKM in the germline V gene. V shed 5 bases and J 6 bases; nucleotides not matched to a gene: 9. The CDR3 runs 14 residues. The CDR3 nucleotides read TGTGCCAGCAGTCCGGAAGCGGGAGTAAGCGAGCAGTACTTC. Amino acids: CASSPEAGVSEQYF. Filled out from reference TRBV28 and TRBJ2-7, the complete variable domain reads DVKVTQSSRYLVKRTGEKVFLECVQDMDHENMFWYRQDPGLGLRLIYFSYDVKMKEKGDIPEGYSVSREKKERFSLILESASTNQTSMYLCASSPEAGVSEQYFGPGTRLTVT.

This chain joins TRBV19 and TRBJ1-1; maybe TRBD1 (5 bases). The CDR3 extends over 14 amino acids. The germline V and J ends were trimmed by 3 bases and 7 bases, with 15 bases remaining between them. From germline, CDR1 is LNHDA and CDR2 SQIVND (reference sequence). CDR3 amino acids: CASSIGGAALEAFF. The CDR3 DNA is TGTGCCAGTAGTATTGGCGGGGCAGCCCTTGAAGCTTTCTTT.

The genes are TRBV27 and TRBJ1-3; possibly TRBD1 for D (5 bases). The V end was cut by 5 bases, the J end by 3 bases, with 14 bases between. The CDR3 runs 15 residues. The V gene's germline CDR1 is MNHEY and CDR2 SMNVEV (reference sequence). The CDR3 is CASSLTAGFGNTIYF. DNA of the CDR3: TGTGCCAGCAGTCTAACCGCAGGGTTTGGAAACACCATATATTTT.

The J gene is TRBJ2-1, the V gene TRBV9, with TRBD2 matching 13 bases. The V and J ends lost 3 bases and 5 bases, in that order; junction bases with no gene match: 8. CDR3 size: 17 residues. Germline V gene lookup returns CDR1 SGDLS and CDR2 YYNGEE. CDR3 sequence: CASSGTSGSGLNNEQFF. The CDR3 DNA reads as TGTGCCAGCAGCGGGACTAGCGGGAGTGGGCTGAACAATGAGCAGTTCTTC.

The chain uses TRBV4-3 and TRBJ1-6; 8 bases agree with TRBD1. CDR1 and CDR2 from the germline V gene are LGHNA and YSLEER. Trimming at V came to 2 bases and at J to 7 bases, leaving 7 bases not matched to a gene. The CDR3 covers 16 residues. The CDR3 DNA sequence: TGCGCCAGCAGCCAAACCGGGACAGGACGAAATTCACCCCTCCACTTT. It codes for CASSQTGTGRNSPLHF.

This clone was recorded only once. V is TRBV28 and J is TRBJ2-5; TRBD2 matches at 12 bases. CDR3 length: 19 amino acids. V lost 3 bases, J lost 0 bases, and 11 bases stayed unmatched. Germline V lookup: CDR1 MDHEN, CDR2 SYDVKM. Here the CDR3 DNA reads TGTGCCAGCAGTTTCGAGACTAGCGGGAGTTGGGAGTACCAAGAGACCCAGTACTTC. The encoded protein is CASSFETSGSWEYQETQYF.

The rearrangement joins TRBV5-8 to TRBJ2-3; 10 nucleotides line up with TRBD2. V gave up 4 bases and J gave up 2 bases; unmatched junction bases: 7. Looked up from germline, CDR1 is SGHTS and CDR2 is YDEGEE. The CDR3 is 16 amino acids. The CDR3 DNA sequence: TGTGCCAGCAGCCCTACTAGCGGGGTCGCCACAGATACGCAGTATTTT. Its translation: CASSPTSGVATDTQYF.